This T cell receptor beta chain stems from a study of graft-versus-host responses after intestinal transplantation. Findings and limits, study-wide: GvH clones occurred in recipient marrow; some first appeared in ileum or blood.

Note on this clone: Its matching antigen is unknown.

Trimming stripped 1 base from V and 5 bases from J, with 21 bases between. CDR1 and CDR2 from the germline V gene are LNHNV and YYDKDF (reference sequence). The CDR3 extends over 18 amino acids. TCRdb's copy holds only in-frame clones and misses some; the assay was immunoSEQ multiplex PCR. The table includes 35,000 to 50,000 clones, over 90% detected once. The source material was unstimulated CD8+ T cells sorted from spleen or lymph node cells, sampled before transplant. This clonotype was obtained from a human donor who was the organ donor for an intestinal transplant. The chain joins TRBV15 to TRBJ2-1; D call uncertain. CDR3 protein: CATSRGPPLGPPHNEQFF. Written as DNA, the CDR3 is TGTGCCACCAGCAGAGGCCCCCCCCTTGGGCCTCCTCACAATGAGCAGTTCTTC.